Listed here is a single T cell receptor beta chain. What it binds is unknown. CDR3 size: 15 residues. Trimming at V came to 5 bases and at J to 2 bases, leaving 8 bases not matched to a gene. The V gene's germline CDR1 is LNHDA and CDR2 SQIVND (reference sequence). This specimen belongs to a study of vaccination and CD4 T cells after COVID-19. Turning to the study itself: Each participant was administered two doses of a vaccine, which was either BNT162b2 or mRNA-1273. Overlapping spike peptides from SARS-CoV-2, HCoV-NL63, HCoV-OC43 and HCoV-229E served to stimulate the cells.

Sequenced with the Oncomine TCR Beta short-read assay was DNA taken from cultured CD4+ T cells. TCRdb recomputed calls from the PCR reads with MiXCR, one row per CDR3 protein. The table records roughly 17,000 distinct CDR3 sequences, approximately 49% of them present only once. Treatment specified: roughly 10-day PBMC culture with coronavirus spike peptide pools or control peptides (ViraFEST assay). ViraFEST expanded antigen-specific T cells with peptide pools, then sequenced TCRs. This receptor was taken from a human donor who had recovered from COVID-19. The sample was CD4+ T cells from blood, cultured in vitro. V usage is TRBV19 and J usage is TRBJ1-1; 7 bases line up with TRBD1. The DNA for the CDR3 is TGTGCCAGTAGTCCCAGGGGGTTTGCAAACACTGAAGCTTTCTTT. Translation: CASSPRGFANTEAFF.